This T cell receptor (beta chain) was retrieved from a study of CD8 T cells in ankylosing spondylitis. Findings and limits, study-wide: Clones linked to disease were reported to show significant enrichment in matched ankylosing spondylitis synovial fluid. Among TCR beta sequences, a motif of eight or nine highly homologous variants appeared characteristic of ankylosing spondylitis blood.

The CDR3 extends over 15 amino acids. Germline assignment: CDR1 KGHSH and CDR2 LQKENI. V gave up 6 bases and J gave up 4 bases; unmatched junction bases: 11. This clonotype was seen a few times. Its antigen is still unknown. Quantitative 5'-RACE with molecular barcodes was used to make the TCR beta libraries. A single record per CDR3 protein comes from TCRdb applying MiXCR to the 5' RACE reads. The table records roughly 250,000 distinct CDR3 sequences, 8% to 9.5% of them present only once. Material: blood, either unsorted or a sorted T cell fraction (not recorded which). The TCR was taken from a male donor with ankylosing spondylitis or in good health (not recorded which). The V and J genes are TRBV18 and TRBJ2-7; 8 nucleotides agree with TRBD2. DNA of the CDR3: TGTGCCAGCTCCTTGTCGGGCGGGGGGAAGTACGAGCAGTACTTC. Translating gives CASSLSGGGKYEQYF.